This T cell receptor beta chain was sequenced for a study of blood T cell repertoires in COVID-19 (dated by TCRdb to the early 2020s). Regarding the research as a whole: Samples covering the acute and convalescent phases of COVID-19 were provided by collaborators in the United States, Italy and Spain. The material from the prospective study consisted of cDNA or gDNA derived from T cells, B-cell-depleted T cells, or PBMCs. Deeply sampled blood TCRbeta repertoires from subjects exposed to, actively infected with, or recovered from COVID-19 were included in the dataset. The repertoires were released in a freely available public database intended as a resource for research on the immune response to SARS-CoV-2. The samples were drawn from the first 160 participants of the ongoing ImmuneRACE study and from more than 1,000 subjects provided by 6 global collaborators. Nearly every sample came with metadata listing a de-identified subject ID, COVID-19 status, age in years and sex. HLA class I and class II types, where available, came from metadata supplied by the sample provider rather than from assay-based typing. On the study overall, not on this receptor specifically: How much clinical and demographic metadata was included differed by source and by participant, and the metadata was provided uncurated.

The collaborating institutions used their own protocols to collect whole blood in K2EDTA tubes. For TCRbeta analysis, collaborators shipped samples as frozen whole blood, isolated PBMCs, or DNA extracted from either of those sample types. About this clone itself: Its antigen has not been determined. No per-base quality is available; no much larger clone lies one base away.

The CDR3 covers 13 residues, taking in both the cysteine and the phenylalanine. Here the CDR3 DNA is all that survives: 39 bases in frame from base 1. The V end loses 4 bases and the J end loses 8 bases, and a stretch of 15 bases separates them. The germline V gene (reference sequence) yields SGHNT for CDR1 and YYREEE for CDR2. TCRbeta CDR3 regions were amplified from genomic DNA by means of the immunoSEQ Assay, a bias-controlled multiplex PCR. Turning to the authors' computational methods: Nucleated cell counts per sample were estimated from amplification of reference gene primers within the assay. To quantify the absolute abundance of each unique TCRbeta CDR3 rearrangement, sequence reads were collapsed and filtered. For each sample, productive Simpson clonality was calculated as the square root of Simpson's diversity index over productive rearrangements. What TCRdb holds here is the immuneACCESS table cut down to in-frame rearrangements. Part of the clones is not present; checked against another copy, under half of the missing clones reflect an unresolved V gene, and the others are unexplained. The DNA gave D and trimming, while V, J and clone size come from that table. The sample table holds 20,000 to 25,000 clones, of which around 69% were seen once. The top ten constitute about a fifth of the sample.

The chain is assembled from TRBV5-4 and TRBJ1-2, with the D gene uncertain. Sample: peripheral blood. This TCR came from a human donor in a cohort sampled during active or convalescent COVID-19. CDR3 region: CASSLQTTGGYTF. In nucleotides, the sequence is TGTGCCAGCAGCCTCCAAACTACGGGAGGCTACACCTTC.